This TCR beta chain was recovered during a study of technical replicates of blood from a handful of donors. Method: immunoSEQ multiplex PCR; TCRdb's copy keeps in-frame clones and lacks some. Counted here are tens of thousands of clones, around 97% occurring once; the ten biggest clones make up roughly 0.2%. The sample consisted of T cells isolated from PBMCs. The sequence was collected from a human donor in good health.

CDR3 sequence: CAWGDRGGFGNQPQHF. The CDR3 nucleotides are TGTGCCTGGGGGGACAGGGGAGGTTTTGGCAATCAGCCCCAGCATTTT. The chain combines TRBV30 with TRBJ1-5, with TRBD1 matching 10 bases. The V segment lost 5 bases and the J segment 2 bases; nucleotides outside the gene matches: 9. The CDR3 covers 16 residues. The germline V gene has CDR1 GTSNPN and CDR2 SVGIG (reference sequence).